Shown below are 16 T cell receptor beta chains from a single sample sequenced in a study of T cells after yellow fever vaccination. TCRdb passed the 5' RACE reads through MiXCR, listing each CDR3 protein once. The profile shows some 320,000 distinct CDR3 sequences, 4.1% of them singletons. Source: PBMCs, taken 5 days after the yellow fever booster vaccination. Receptors were obtained from a man in his late teens or twenties who received the YFV17D yellow fever vaccine.

The table lists this clonotype with a few counts. This chain joins TRBV20-1 and TRBJ2-3; 10 bases fit TRBD2. Per the germline V gene, CDR1 is DFQATT and CDR2 is SNEGSKA (reference sequence). The CDR3 is made up of 12 amino acids. After removal of 4 bases from V and 6 bases from J, the junction contained 1 base not matched to a gene. The DNA of the CDR3 is TGCAGTGCTAAGACTAGCGGGGATACGCAGTATTTT. It translates to CSAKTSGDTQYF.

This clonotype was counted many times. The gene calls are TRBV29-1 and TRBJ1-3, with D perhaps TRBD1 (6 bases). The length of the CDR3 is 14 residues. Germline V gene lookup returns CDR1 SQVTM and CDR2 ANQGSEA. Trimming took 3 bases from V and 4 from J, leaving 13 bases between them. The CDR3 nucleotides are TGCAGCGTTGAGTCCAGGGGAAAGGGAAACACCATATATTTT. This gives the protein CSVESRGKGNTIYF.

The chain recombines TRBV5-5 with TRBJ1-3; no reliable D call. The CDR3 has 15 residues. Per the germline V gene, CDR1 is SGHKS and CDR2 is YYEKEE (reference sequence). Trimming cost V 3 bases and J 0 bases, with 10 bases left between them. In nucleotides, the CDR3 is TGTGCCAGCAGCTGGGCTCTTACCTCTGGAAACACCATATATTTT. As protein: CASSWALTSGNTIYF.

This clonotype was counted only a few times. J is TRBJ2-2 and V is TRBV7-2, with D unclear. Germline lookup yields CDR1 SGHTA and CDR2 FQGNSA. This CDR3 is built from 15 residues. V lost 2 bases, J lost 2 bases, and 9 bases lay in between. The CDR3 protein is CASSLPTLNTGELFF. CDR3 nucleotides: TGTGCCAGCAGCTTACCGACTCTTAACACCGGGGAGCTGTTTTTT.

This clonotype was seen a few times. V usage is TRBV18 and J usage is TRBJ1-1, with a weak D call TRBD1 (5 bases). The germline CDR1 and CDR2 sequences are KGHSH and LQKENI. The CDR3 extends over 15 amino acids. Trimming shortened V by 3 bases and J by 4 bases, and 15 bases separated the two germline ends. The CDR3 DNA is TGTGCCAGCTCACCGGAGGGGACTGAGACCACTGAAGCTTTCTTT. Its translation: CASSPEGTETTEAFF. The variable domain in full, with the rest retrieved from reference TRBV18 and TRBJ1-1, is NAGVMQNPRHLVRRRGQEARLRCSPMKGHSHVYWYRQLPEEGLKFMVYLQKENIIDESGMPKERFSAEFPKEGPSILRIQQVVRGDSAAYFCASSPEGTETTEAFFGQGTRLTVV.

The table lists this clonotype with many counts. This sequence joins TRBV5-1 and TRBJ2-3; a possible D gene is TRBD1 (5 bases). Between the trimmed V and J ends, which lost 2 bases and 4 bases, there was a span of 14 bases. Germline V gene lookup returns CDR1 SGHRS and CDR2 YFSETQ. The CDR3 extends over 15 amino acids. CDR3 sequence (DNA): TGCGCCAGCAGCTTCTCCGGCGCAGGGTCAGATACGCAGTATTTT. Its protein product is CASSFSGAGSDTQYF. The variable domain in full, completed from reference TRBV5-1 and TRBJ2-3, reads KAGVTQTPRYLIKTRGQQVTLSCSPISGHRSVSWYQQTPGQGLQFLFEYFSETQRNKGNFPGRFSGRQFSNSRSEMNVSTLELGDSALYLCASSFSGAGSDTQYFGPGTRLTVL.

The gene calls are TRBV4-2 and TRBJ1-3; D is uncertain. CDR3 length: 15 residues. CDR1 is LGHNA and CDR2 is YNFKEQ in the germline V gene. With 0 bases removed from V and 2 bases from J, the gap between germline ends came to 8 bases. Here the CDR3 reads CASSQDVPPGNTIYF. CDR3 bases: TGTGCCAGCAGCCAAGACGTACCTCCTGGAAACACCATATATTTT.

This clonotype was recorded at least ten times. V is TRBV20-1 and J is TRBJ1-2; D may be TRBD1 (6 bases). The V end was cut by 6 bases, the J end by 2 bases, with 13 bases between. The germline V gene encodes CDR1 DFQATT and CDR2 SNEGSKA (reference sequence). CDR3 size: 13 residues. CDR3 residues: CSAVGTSNYGYTF. In DNA, the CDR3 is TGCAGTGCCGTAGGGACATCCAACTATGGCTACACCTTC.

This clonotype showed up many times. The chain couples TRBV6-5 to TRBJ1-6, with D hard to call. The CDR3 spans 15 residues. Germline CDR1 and CDR2: MNHEY and SVGAGI. The germline V and J ends were trimmed by 5 bases and 11 bases, with 19 bases remaining between them. The CDR3 loop reads CASSPRWLPWAPLHF. The CDR3 DNA follows: TGTGCCAGCAGTCCCCGATGGCTTCCTTGGGCACCCCTCCACTTT.

In its sample, this clonotype was seen many times. The chain links TRBV11-2 to TRBJ2-3; TRBD2 agrees at 9 bases. The CDR3 contains 13 residues. Per the germline V gene, CDR1 is SGHAT and CDR2 is FQNNGV. The J segment lost 5 bases and the V segment lost 8 bases, leaving 5 bases of the junction unmatched. For the CDR3, the DNA is TGTGCCAGCGCGGGGGGGCTTAAAGATACGCAGTATTTT. Its translation is CASAGGLKDTQYF.

This clonotype was picked up a small number of times. The J gene is TRBJ2-1, the V gene TRBV6-2 or TRBV6-3; TRBD2 might be the D (6 bases). Germline-derived CDR1 and CDR2 are MNHEY and SVGEGT. V was shortened by 1 base and J by 10 bases, with 11 bases between the two germline ends. This CDR3 is built from 13 residues. The CDR3 sequence is CASSYLVAGEQFF. The DNA of the CDR3 is TGTGCCAGCAGTTACTTGGTGGCGGGAGAGCAGTTCTTC.

This clonotype was recorded a few times. The chain uses TRBV2 and TRBJ2-3; D gene ambiguous. V was clipped by 2 bases and J by 5 bases, with 8 bases between them. The CDR3 length is 13 residues. Per the germline V gene, CDR1 is SNHLY and CDR2 is FYNNEI. The CDR3: CASSEPHQDTQYF. The DNA for the CDR3 is TGTGCCAGCAGTGAACCCCACCAAGATACGCAGTATTTT.

This clonotype was picked up a small number of times. This chain links TRBV20-1 with TRBJ1-6; the match to TRBD1 covers 8 bases. Germline V lookup: CDR1 DFQATT, CDR2 SNEGSKA (reference sequence). The CDR3 spans 14 residues. Trimming at V came to 5 bases and at J to 14 bases, leaving 14 bases not matched to a gene. In DNA, the CDR3 is TGCAGTGCTCAAGCCCTCGGACAGGGTGAGGCCCTCCACTTT. This translates into CSAQALGQGEALHF.

This clonotype has a count of ten or more. V gene TRBV27 combines with J gene TRBJ1-1; D is perhaps TRBD1 (5 bases). CDR1 is MNHEY and CDR2 is SMNVEV in the germline V gene (reference sequence). V lost 4 bases and J lost 0, with 15 bases in between. This CDR3 contains 16 residues. The DNA for the CDR3 is TGTGCCAGCAGTTCATTTCAAAGGGGAGTGAACACTGAAGCTTTCTTT. Translating gives CASSSFQRGVNTEAFF.

In its sample, this clonotype was seen many times. The chain uses TRBV4-3 and TRBJ1-1, with TRBD1 as a possible D gene (5 bases). The CDR3 runs to 14 residues. V shed 0 bases and J shed 3 bases, with 8 bases lying between them. In germline, CDR1 is LGHNA, CDR2 YSLEER. Here the CDR3 DNA reads TGCGCCAGCAGCCAAGATGGGGGGGACACTGAAGCTTTCTTT. This translates into CASSQDGGDTEAFF.

This clonotype was seen more than once but under ten times. The rearrangement links TRBV4-3 to TRBJ2-3; a weak D match, TRBD2 (6 bases). There are 16 residues in the CDR3. Trimming pared 1 base from V and 4 bases from J, leaving 15 bases between. Germline CDR1 is LGHNA and CDR2 is YSLEER. The CDR3 DNA follows: TGCGCCAGCAGCCAAGGGGAGGCTAGTCGGGCAGATACGCAGTATTTT. It codes for CASSQGEASRADTQYF.